This is a list of T cell receptor beta chains from one sample in a study of shared T cell receptors in the human thymus. Repertoires were generated with immunoSEQ multiplex PCR, while TCRdb's copy carries only in-frame clones and drops some. Seen here are fewer than 700,000 clones, more than 75% observed once, and the top ten hold about 0.01%. In addition, the sample was reused for a study of human thymus T cells.

The sequenced sample was thymocytes. The receptor source for this set is a boy under three years old with a congenital heart defect. The CDR3 runs from the conserved cysteine through the conserved F or W.

v_call	j_call	cdr3_aa
TRBV4-2	TRBJ1-2	CASSQDWHGYTF
TRBV19	TRBJ1-3	CASSVTGGNTIYF
TRBV6-5	TRBJ2-1	CASGHRDRTHNEQFF
TRBV14	TRBJ2-1	CASSHSWAGGEQFF
TRBV28	TRBJ2-7	CASRTSGPPEQYF
TRBV12-5	TRBJ1-5	CASGWPGGLAGNQPQHF
TRBV14	TRBJ1-2	CASSQDTYSTGGDGYTF
TRBV23-1	TRBJ2-7	CASSPHYEQYF
TRBV11-2	TRBJ2-7	CASGLAGGSEQYF
TRBV5-1	TRBJ2-5	CASSPTGERYQETQYF
TRBV5-4	TRBJ2-3	CASSAPTSGPYTDTQYF
TRBV7-6	TRBJ2-2	CASSFPQADGNTGELFF
TRBV5-4	TRBJ2-3	CASSSAPLRLAASTDTQYF
TRBV27	TRBJ2-7	CASSSPWTKEGYEQYF
TRBV9	TRBJ2-3	CASSPGIAGVADTQYF
TRBV4-1	TRBJ1-4	CASSQKGASGEKLFF
TRBV12-5	TRBJ1-5	CASGSTGQGAQYSNQPQHF
TRBV19	NA	CASSTLSGQAPSYEQYF
TRBV29-1	TRBJ2-3	CSVPRGTDTQYF
TRBV9	TRBJ2-5	CASSPIRAQYF
TRBV4-2	TRBJ2-1	CASSQGVTRTYNEQFF
TRBV4-3	TRBJ2-7	CASSQDSTSSHYEQYF
TRBV10-3	TRBJ1-2	CATFPDRGGDGYTF
TRBV19	TRBJ2-7	CASSIDGRRDTGFYEQYF
TRBV11-1	TRBJ2-1	CASSPWRGGNEQFF
TRBV4-3	TRBJ2-7	CASSVVGGHYEQYF
TRBV15	TRBJ2-3	CATSRGYLTSGRTDTQYF
TRBV9	TRBJ1-4	CASSVGEGTNEKLFF
TRBV23-1	TRBJ1-2	CASSPLDRPPGYGYTF
TRBV4-3	TRBJ2-7	CASSRVAGLDSYEQYF
TRBV15	TRBJ1-5	CATSRFRQPQHF
TRBV27	TRBJ2-1	CASSPRDRAHEQFF
TRBV30	TRBJ1-2	CAWTHGQGGYTF
TRBV27	TRBJ2-7	CASSLIRTSGLYEQYF
TRBV11-2	TRBJ2-1	CASSLALLREKLYNEQFF
TRBV7-9	TRBJ1-1	CASSFKSTGMNTEAFF
TRBV9	TRBJ2-6	CASSGHQDRADNVLTF
TRBV11-2	TRBJ1-1	CASSLGEGEDTEAFF
TRBV9	TRBJ1-2	CASSDGTAVGYTF
TRBV4-3	TRBJ2-1	CASSQVGLEYNNEQFF
TRBV5-8	TRBJ1-5	CASSLGQGDNQPQHF
TRBV6-5	TRBJ2-5	CASSPLRVQETQYF
TRBV30	TRBJ1-5	CAWSLPVSGTGGGQPQHF
TRBV6-5	TRBJ1-1	CASSRQGRTEAFF
TRBV30	TRBJ1-5	CAWSGDRFNQPQHF
TRBV27	TRBJ1-1	CASIDRVYTEAFF
TRBV29-1	TRBJ2-3	CSVWPNGLAGDTDTQYF
TRBV2	TRBJ1-2	CASSESCWDRLGGYTF
TRBV29-1	TRBJ2-5	CSVEESARAYKYF